These T cell receptor beta chains were read from a single sample in a study of cytomegalovirus exposure and HLA in healthy donors. Libraries were prepared by immunoSEQ multiplex PCR; TCRdb keeps only in-frame clonotypes and omits some of them. The sample has over 150,000 clones; 60% to 80% are singletons. The sample consisted of PBMCs. Receptor source: a woman in her 40s in good health and CMV-seropositive. Each CDR3 is given with its conserved first and last residue. Each record gives: clone size, V gene, J gene, CDR3 protein. Rows may omit the clone size; those that give it use once, few, many or a size class.

size: .; V: TRBV7-2; J: TRBJ2-1; CDR3: CASSPGTSAYNEQFF
size: .; V: TRBV4-3; J: TRBJ2-3; CDR3: CASSQRSSGGTDTQYF
size: few; V: TRBV5-8; J: TRBJ1-2; CDR3: CASSPRGRVEGYTF
size: .; V: TRBV27; J: TRBJ1-2; CDR3: CASSLGGGYGYTF
size: once; V: TRBV2; J: TRBJ2-1; CDR3: CASSVMRNNEQFF
size: .; V: TRBV6-5; J: TRBJ2-1; CDR3: CASSYSLLEGEQFF
size: once; V: TRBV7-2; J: TRBJ2-5; CDR3: CASSLGRYQETQYF
size: .; V: TRBV19; J: TRBJ1-1; CDR3: CASSSDSPNTEAFF
size: few; V: TRBV18; J: TRBJ1-4; CDR3: CASSLDRGLGTNEKLFF
size: .; V: TRBV6-5; J: TRBJ2-7; CDR3: CASSSDRATQYF
size: few; V: TRBV7-9; J: TRBJ2-3; CDR3: CASSSVGPGEGDTQYF
size: .; V: TRBV19; J: TRBJ1-1; CDR3: CASSISPGVYTEAFF
size: once; V: TRBV7-2; J: TRBJ1-4; CDR3: CASSPAPGQGNEKLFF
size: .; V: TRBV7-8; J: TRBJ1-1; CDR3: CASSLQGGNTEAFF
size: .; V: TRBV7-9; J: TRBJ2-7; CDR3: CASSSGSRGGSYEQYF
size: .; V: TRBV4-3; J: TRBJ1-4; CDR3: CASSQERGAGEKLFF
size: .; V: TRBV7-2; J: TRBJ1-3; CDR3: CASSSGLSVGNTIYF
size: .; V: TRBV11-2; J: TRBJ2-5; CDR3: CASSLTLVKETQYF
size: .; V: TRBV30; J: TRBJ2-5; CDR3: CAWGRGNQETQYF
size: few; V: TRBV30; J: TRBJ1-4; CDR3: CAWGQSTNEKLFF
size: once; V: TRBV7-9; J: TRBJ1-3; CDR3: CASSFTGTDGNTIYF
size: once; V: TRBV7-9; J: TRBJ1-1; CDR3: CASSLGGALREAFF
size: .; V: TRBV2; J: TRBJ1-2; CDR3: CASSETALDGYTF
size: .; V: TRBV5-4; J: TRBJ2-7; CDR3: CASSLGTGIFYEQYF
size: once; V: TRBV6-8; J: TRBJ1-2; CDR3: CASRPGTGQGNYGYTF
size: .; V: TRBV7-2; J: TRBJ1-5; CDR3: CASSRMTGPNQPQHF
size: .; V: TRBV6-5; J: TRBJ2-7; CDR3: CASSGSGQNSYEQYF
size: once; V: TRBV5-4; J: TRBJ2-7; CDR3: CASSLARTSGAPYEQYF
size: .; V: TRBV19; J: TRBJ2-2; CDR3: CASSIDHGGALAGELFF
size: .; V: TRBV29-1; J: TRBJ2-1; CDR3: CSVTRFSYNEQFF
size: .; V: TRBV5-1; J: TRBJ1-2; CDR3: CASSPGSNYGYTF
size: few; V: TRBV20-1; J: TRBJ1-2; CDR3: CSASEDYGYTF
size: .; V: TRBV9; J: TRBJ1-1; CDR3: CASSPVNTEAFF
size: .; V: TRBV4-3; J: TRBJ2-2; CDR3: CASSEVMGGGANTGELFF
size: .; V: TRBV5-1; J: TRBJ2-3; CDR3: CASSLPDTQYF
size: once; V: TRBV30; J: TRBJ2-3; CDR3: CAWSVGHAPLSDTQYF
size: .; V: TRBV5-6; J: TRBJ1-1; CDR3: CASLSDTNTEAFF
size: .; V: TRBV9; J: TRBJ2-1; CDR3: CASSSGKGYEQFF
size: .; V: TRBV2; J: TRBJ2-7; CDR3: CASSDTGGDYEQYF
size: .; V: TRBV28; J: TRBJ2-7; CDR3: CASSLGASSYEQYF
size: .; V: TRBV19; J: TRBJ2-6; CDR3: CASSSGLTSGANVLTF
size: .; V: TRBV5-8; J: TRBJ2-2; CDR3: CASSNVIGQGLAGELFF
size: .; V: TRBV6-5; J: TRBJ2-7; CDR3: CASSSSGTGTPYEQYF
size: .; V: TRBV4-1; J: TRBJ2-5; CDR3: CASSQEGTFVFGTQYF
size: few; V: TRBV5-6; J: TRBJ1-1; CDR3: CASSLEARGRFTEAFF
size: .; V: TRBV9; J: TRBJ2-6; CDR3: CASSVVGGANVLTF